One and the same sample provided the 23 T cell receptor beta chains below, sequenced in a study of blood T cell repertoires in COVID-19. The table came from immunoSEQ multiplex PCR; TCRdb's copy has only in-frame clones and leaves some out. The sample holds hundreds of thousands of clones, approximately 84% seen once. Material for sequencing was peripheral blood. The receptor source for this set is a woman aged 80 or older with acute or convalescent COVID-19.

The table lists this clone with a few counts. The rearrangement uses TRBV7-2 and TRBJ1-2; 7 bases match TRBD1. CDR3 length: 13 amino acids. V lost 4 bases, J lost 8 bases, and 7 bases stayed unmatched. CDR1 is SGHTA and CDR2 is FQGNSA in the germline V gene. The CDR3 region is CASSWGQREGYTF. The DNA for the CDR3 is TGTGCCAGCAGCTGGGGACAGAGGGAGGGCTACACCTTC.

The chain couples TRBV5-6 to TRBJ1-1; 8 positions agree with TRBD1. Germline assignment: CDR1 SGHDT and CDR2 YYEEEE. The CDR3 runs 15 residues. The V and J ends lost 5 bases and 0 bases, in that order; junction bases with no gene match: 6. CDR3 amino acids: CASSSGTGLNTEAFF. CDR3 DNA: TGTGCCAGCAGTTCCGGGACAGGCTTGAACACTGAAGCTTTCTTT.

This clone was detected a few times. The junction does not match germline at one end; this may be a read error. V gene TRBV7-7 combines with J gene TRBJ2-7; the D gene is possibly TRBD2 (5 bases). Germline CDR1 and CDR2: SSHAT and FNYEAQ (reference sequence). CDR3 length: 14 amino acids. The CDR3 bases are TGTGCTAGCAGCTTAGCGTCTTCCGGCTACGAGCAGTACTTC. This gives the protein CASSLASSGYEQYF.

The genes are TRBV2 and TRBJ1-6; 8 bases are shared with TRBD1. In germline, CDR1 is SNHLY, CDR2 FYNNEI. The CDR3 covers 14 residues. J lost 5 bases, V lost 6 bases, and 3 bases had no gene match. In nucleotides, the CDR3 is TGTGCCAGCAGACCGGGACAGGATAATTCACCCCTCCACTTT. Its protein is CASRPGQDNSPLHF. The entire variable domain, with the rest obtained from reference TRBV2 and TRBJ1-6, is as follows: EPEVTQTPSHQVTQMGQEVILRCVPISNHLYFYWYRQILGQKVEFLVSFYNNEISEKSEIFDDQFSVERPDGSNFTLKIRSTKLEDSAMYFCASRPGQDNSPLHFGNGTRLTVT.

The rearrangement joins TRBV28 to TRBJ2-7; no clear D. Germline V gene sequence: CDR1 MDHEN, CDR2 SYDVKM. CDR3 length: 12 amino acids. Trimming removed 7 bases from V and 4 bases from J, with 11 bases in between. The CDR3 DNA reads TGTGCCAGCAATCATCAGTTATACGAGCAGTACTTC. Its translation is CASNHQLYEQYF.

The J gene is TRBJ1-2, the V gene TRBV2; the match to TRBD1 covers 12 bases. The V and J ends lost 7 bases and 8 bases, in that order; junction bases with no gene match: 17. The CDR3 runs to 17 residues. Looked up from germline, CDR1 is SNHLY and CDR2 is FYNNEI. As DNA, the CDR3 is TGTGCCAGCACCCCAGAGGGGACAGGGGGCGCTTCCAAGGGCTACACCTTC. Encoded protein: CASTPEGTGGASKGYTF.

The chain employs TRBV19 and TRBJ2-6; 8 bases match TRBD1. The junction had 10 bases not matched to a gene; V was cut back by 9 bases and J by 0 bases. Germline V gene data show CDR1 as LNHDA and CDR2 as SQIVND (reference sequence). This CDR3 region has 17 residues. CDR3 loop: CASSRQGASSGANVLTF. The CDR3 nucleotides read TGTGCCAGCAGCCGGCAGGGGGCCTCCTCTGGGGCCAACGTCCTGACTTTC.

The genes are TRBV5-6 and TRBJ1-4; D perhaps matches TRBD1 (6 bases). Between the trimmed V and J ends, which lost 4 bases and 5 bases, there was a span of 12 bases. The CDR3 runs 14 residues. Germline V lookup: CDR1 SGHDT, CDR2 YYEEEE. CDR3 region: CASSPSTGNEKLFF. The CDR3 region has the DNA TGTGCCAGCAGCCCCTCTACAGGGAATGAAAAACTGTTTTTT.

The gene calls are TRBV27 and TRBJ2-3; D is uncertain. Germline CDR1 is MNHEY and CDR2 is SMNVEV (reference sequence). V was shortened by 2 bases and J by 3 bases, with 6 bases between the two germline ends. The CDR3 contains 13 residues. The CDR3 DNA sequence: TGTGCCAGCAGTTTAGGCTGGACAGATACGCAGTATTTT. It encodes CASSLGWTDTQYF.

The chain carries TRBV6-5 and TRBJ2-1; 8 bases fit TRBD1. V gave up 2 bases and J gave up 9 bases; unmatched junction bases: 9. Per the germline V gene, CDR1 is MNHEY and CDR2 is SVGAGI. This CDR3 comprises 15 residues. CDR3 in DNA: TGTGCCAGCAGTTACGGCGCAGGGGGCTACGGTGAGCAGTTCTTC. Amino acid sequence: CASSYGAGGYGEQFF.

V gene TRBV2 combines with J gene TRBJ1-4, with 10 bases identical to TRBD1. The CDR3 runs to 16 residues. CDR1 is SNHLY, CDR2 FYNNEI, per germline. The V gene end was trimmed by 6 bases and the J gene end by 8 bases; junction bases not matched to a gene: 12. The CDR3 sequence: CASSGETGGEREKLFF. In nucleotides, the CDR3 is TGTGCCAGCAGCGGTGAGACAGGGGGCGAGCGGGAAAAACTGTTTTTT.

The chain joins TRBV6-5 to TRBJ2-1; TRBD2 aligns across 9 bases. The CDR3 loop spans 15 amino acids. V lost 8 bases, J lost 5 bases, and 10 bases stayed unmatched. Germline assignment: CDR1 MNHEY and CDR2 SVGAGI. The CDR3 sequence: CASQTLAGTNNEQFF. DNA of the CDR3: TGTGCCAGCCAGACTCTAGCGGGAACAAACAATGAGCAGTTCTTC.

The rearrangement uses TRBV19 and TRBJ1-1; D is uncertain. V lost 5 bases, J lost 1 base, and 14 bases lay in between. There are 15 residues in the CDR3. Germline loops: CDR1 LNHDA, CDR2 SQIVND (reference sequence). As DNA, the CDR3 is TGTGCCAGTAGTGCGCGGTCGAGAGCGAACACTGAAGCTTTCTTT. Translated: CASSARSRANTEAFF.

V is TRBV10-3 and J is TRBJ2-5; 15 nucleotides match TRBD2. The germline CDR1 and CDR2 sequences are ENHRY and SYGVKD. This CDR3 spans 16 amino acids. Trimming removed 0 bases from V and 5 bases from J; junction bases left unmatched: 1. The CDR3 spells CAISESGTSGGETQYF. CDR3 bases: TGTGCCATCAGTGAGTCCGGGACTAGCGGGGGGGAGACCCAGTACTTC.

The CDR3 coding sequence is TGCAGCGTTGTAGGGGGAGTAAACGAGCAGTACTTC. Its protein is CSVVGGVNEQYF. The J gene is TRBJ2-7, the V gene TRBV29-1; tentative D call: TRBD1 (6 bases). Trimming removed 4 bases from V and 5 bases from J, with 12 bases in between. Germline-derived CDR1 and CDR2 are SQVTM and ANQGSEA. The CDR3 runs 12 residues.

This clone was counted a single time. This rearrangement joins TRBV4-2 to TRBJ2-7; 8 positions match TRBD2. The length of the CDR3 is 16 residues. The germline gives CDR1 LGHNA, CDR2 YNFKEQ. The J segment lost 6 bases and the V segment lost 0 bases, leaving 10 bases of the junction unmatched. The CDR3 DNA follows: TGTGCCAGCAGCCAAGAGTGGGCTAGCGGGTTGGGCGAGCAGTACTTC. Protein: CASSQEWASGLGEQYF.

The chain employs TRBV3-1 (or the pseudogene TRBV3-2) and TRBJ1-1; TRBD1 is a possible D gene (5 bases). The V end was cut by 2 bases, the J end by 7 bases, with 11 bases between. Germline V gene lookup returns CDR1 LGHDT and CDR2 YNNKEL (reference sequence). CDR3 size: 13 residues. The CDR3 bases are TGTGCCAGCAGCCAAAAGGCTACAGGTGAAGCTTTCTTT. Its protein is CASSQKATGEAFF.

The rearrangement links TRBV7-2 to TRBJ1-5; D is uncertain. Germline V gives CDR1 SGHTA, CDR2 FQGNSA. Trimming took 1 base from V and 5 from J, leaving 9 bases between them. CDR3 length: 14 amino acids. Here the CDR3 reads CASSLVRGDQPQHF. CDR3 DNA: TGTGCCAGCAGCTTAGTGCGGGGTGATCAGCCCCAGCATTTT.

The chain is built from TRBV6-2 or TRBV6-3 and TRBJ2-5, with 12 nucleotides matching TRBD2. V shed 5 bases and J 7 bases; nucleotides not matched to a gene: 5. Germline V gene data show CDR1 as MNHEY and CDR2 as SVGEGT. There are 14 residues in the CDR3. CDR3 bases: TGTGCCAGCAGTACCGGACTAGCGGGGACGACCCAGTACTTC. Translated, it gives CASSTGLAGTTQYF.

V and J are TRBV19 and TRBJ1-1, with 8 nucleotides matching TRBD1. J gave up 1 base and V 5 bases, and 9 bases lay outside the gene matches. There are 16 residues in the CDR3. The germline V gene encodes CDR1 LNHDA and CDR2 SQIVND (reference sequence). In nucleotides, the CDR3 is TGTGCCAGTAGTTCCACAGGGGGGGAAGGGAACACTGAAGCTTTCTTT. This encodes CASSSTGGEGNTEAFF.

The V and J genes are TRBV5-1 and TRBJ1-5, with 7 bases matching TRBD1. V was clipped by 3 bases and J by 2 bases; unmatched bases: 5. Germline V gene lookup returns CDR1 SGHRS and CDR2 YFSETQ. The CDR3 has 15 amino acids. The CDR3 here is CASSWDSGGNQPQHF. In DNA form, the CDR3 reads TGCGCCAGCAGCTGGGACAGTGGTGGCAATCAGCCCCAGCATTTT. The complete variable domain, with remaining parts taken from reference TRBV5-1 and TRBJ1-5, reads KAGVTQTPRYLIKTRGQQVTLSCSPISGHRSVSWYQQTPGQGLQFLFEYFSETQRNKGNFPGRFSGRQFSNSRSEMNVSTLELGDSALYLCASSWDSGGNQPQHFGDGTRLSIL.

This chain links TRBV28 with TRBJ1-2; 8 nucleotides match TRBD1. The CDR3 runs to 17 residues. Germline V gene sequence: CDR1 MDHEN, CDR2 SYDVKM. V was pared by 5 bases and J by 3 bases, with 14 bases of the junction left unmatched. CDR3 bases: TGTGCCAGCAGTACGAGGACAGGGAGGTCTATGGACTATGGCTACACCTTC. Amino acids: CASSTRTGRSMDYGYTF.

The chain couples TRBV7-3 to TRBJ2-1; 10 bases map to TRBD2. Trimming at V came to 6 bases and at J to 5 bases, leaving 4 bases not matched to a gene. Looked up from germline, CDR1 is SGHTA and CDR2 is FQGTGA. CDR3 length equals 14 residues. Here the CDR3 DNA reads TGTGCCAGCAGGTCCGGGACTAGCGACAATGAGCAGTTCTTC. Amino acids: CASRSGTSDNEQFF.